This T cell receptor beta chain was captured in a study of shared clonotypes between healthy human individuals. Study-level information: Per donor, three plates held CD4 naive cells, three held CD4 memory, two held CD8 naive and one held CD8 memory.

Germline loops: CDR1 SGHRS, CDR2 YFSETQ. The V gene lost 0 bases and the J gene lost 6 bases, with 12 bases spanning the gap. This CDR3 spans 14 amino acids. Method: immunoSEQ multiplex PCR; TCRdb's copy keeps in-frame clones and lacks some. Of a few million clones listed, over 85% are singletons. Researchers partitioned CD4+ cells into CD45RA+ naive and CD45RA-negative memory subsets. The sequenced sample consisted of naive CD4+ T cells sorted from blood. As to subset: CD45RA+ positively selected. The V call is TRBV5-1, the J call TRBJ2-5; D may be TRBD2 (5 bases). This sequence was found in a man between 18 and 29 years old in good health. CDR3 region: CASSLVEGRKTQYF. The CDR3, as DNA: TGCGCCAGCAGCTTGGTAGAGGGCCGAAAGACCCAGTACTTC. Based on the CDR3 plus reference TRBV5-1 and TRBJ2-5, the full variable domain is KAGVTQTPRYLIKTRGQQVTLSCSPISGHRSVSWYQQTPGQGLQFLFEYFSETQRNKGNFPGRFSGRQFSNSRSEMNVSTLELGDSALYLCASSLVEGRKTQYFGPGTRLLVL.